This TCR beta chain was identified during a study of blood T cells in healthy people across ages. It was with a sample-barcoded 5' primer and a J-beta primer mix that a second PCR of roughly 7 to 12 cycles was run. TCRdb passed the 5' RACE reads through MiXCR, listing each CDR3 protein once. Of fewer than 1,200,000 distinct CDR3 sequences in the sample, 20% to 25% were seen once. The V gene's germline CDR1 is ENHRY and CDR2 SYGVKD. After removal of 6 bases from V and 0 bases from J, the junction contained 11 bases not matched to a gene. The CDR3 loop spans 18 amino acids. This same sample was also taken into another study, of T cells of mothers and their children.

Sequencing was done on a sample of blood. This chain connects TRBV10-3 to TRBJ2-1, with TRBD1 identical over 10 bases. This receptor was taken from a girl between 2 and 10 years old in good health. CDR3 coding DNA: TGTGCCATCAGCTCTGGACAGGGGGAAAAAGGCTCCTACAATGAGCAGTTCTTC. Protein: CAISSGQGEKGSYNEQFF.